The 24 T cell receptor beta chains listed next were all sequenced from one sample in a study of T cells in Graves' hyperthyroidism and ophthalmopathy. Amplified regions were TCR beta CDR3 sequences from RNA transcripts. HTBI primers were the set used in a first-round RT-PCR of the TCR CDR3. TCRdb reanalysed the multiplex PCR reads using MiXCR and keeps one entry per CDR3 protein. Of about 300,000 distinct CDR3 sequences in the sample, about an eighth were seen once. Material: blood. Receptors originate from a woman aged 25-40 years with Graves' hyperthyroidism that later progressed to Graves' ophthalmopathy.

This clonotype appeared many times. This sequence joins TRBV7-6 and TRBJ2-3; no clear D gene. V was shortened by 5 bases and J by 6 bases, with 18 bases between the two germline ends. CDR1 is SGHVS, CDR2 FNYEAQ, per germline. CDR3 length: 15 residues. The CDR3 reads CASSPKGFAADTQYF. CDR3 nucleotide sequence: TGTGCCAGCAGCCCCAAAGGCTTCGCGGCGGATACGCAGTATTTT.

This clonotype occurred once. The chain is built from TRBV30 and TRBJ1-3; D gene unclear. The CDR3 has 12 residues. With 2 bases removed from V and 6 bases from J, the gap between germline ends came to 8 bases. Germline CDR1 reads GTSNPN; CDR2 reads SVGIG (reference sequence). Here the CDR3 DNA reads TGTGCCTGGAGTCCCACTTTAAACACCATATATTTT. Translation gives CAWSPTLNTIYF.

Many counts were recorded for this clonotype. The chain joins TRBV30 to TRBJ2-3; D gene ambiguous. Germline V gene data show CDR1 as GTSNPN and CDR2 as SVGIG (reference sequence). Trimming removed 1 base at V and 4 bases at J, with 9 bases between. This CDR3 is 13 amino acids long. The CDR3 spells CAWSEARADTQYF. The CDR3 region has the DNA TGTGCCTGGAGTGAGGCCCGAGCAGATACGCAGTATTTT.

This clonotype was seen ten or more times. The J gene is TRBJ1-2, the V gene TRBV7-9; weak D call: TRBD1 (6 bases). The CDR3 has 14 residues. Germline V gene data show CDR1 as SEHNR and CDR2 as FQNEAQ (reference sequence). Trimming pared 2 bases from V and 7 bases from J, leaving 14 bases between. This CDR3 reads CASSLQQGIGGYTF. DNA of the CDR3: TGTGCCAGCAGCTTACAACAGGGTATCGGTGGCTACACCTTC.

This clonotype was counted at least ten times. V gene TRBV27 combines with J gene TRBJ2-1; no firm D call. V was trimmed by 1 base and J by 8 bases, leaving 12 bases between them. The germline V gene has CDR1 MNHEY and CDR2 SMNVEV (reference sequence). The CDR3 is 14 residues long. CDR3 nucleotides: TGTGCCAGCAGTTTATTCGGATTGAATGATGAGCAGTTCTTC. It codes for CASSLFGLNDEQFF.

This clonotype was seen at least ten times. The chain joins TRBV12-3 or TRBV12-4 to TRBJ2-3; unclear D gene. Trimming stripped 6 bases from V and 2 bases from J, with 12 bases between. The CDR3 is 14 amino acids. The CDR3 region is CASSPSSLTDTQYF. The CDR3 bases are TGTGCCAGCAGCCCCAGCAGCCTCACAGATACGCAGTATTTT.

In regard to this clonotype: This may be a read error, as it is one base from a much larger clone. V and J are TRBV12-3 or TRBV12-4 and TRBJ2-6, with D possibly being TRBD2 (6 bases). CDR3 length: 17 residues. Trimming left V 7 bases short and J 1 base short, with 17 bases between. CDR3 coding DNA: TGTGCCAGCAATCAATGGAGGGCCGGGTCTGGGGCCAACGTCCTGACTTTC. This sequence encodes CASNQWRAGSGANVLTF.

The sample holds many counts of this clonotype. The chain is built from TRBV28 and TRBJ1-1; maybe TRBD1 (5 bases). The CDR3 has 14 residues. The V end lost 6 bases, the J end lost 3 bases, and 14 bases lay between the germline ends. Germline V gene lookup returns CDR1 MDHEN and CDR2 SYDVKM. The CDR3 nucleotides read TGTGCCAGCAGAGGGACCGAGGGATACACTGAAGCTTTCTTT. Translating gives CASRGTEGYTEAFF.

In this sample, this clonotype turned up many times. V gene TRBV7-2 combines with J gene TRBJ2-2, with 12 bases that match TRBD2. V trimming: 4 bases; J trimming: 5 bases; junction bases outside the gene matches: 2. The CDR3 runs 15 residues. CDR1 SGHTA and CDR2 FQGNSA come from the germline V gene. For the CDR3, the DNA is TGTGCCAGCAGCTCGACTAGCGGGAGAACCGGGGAGCTGTTTTTT. Translated: CASSSTSGRTGELFF.

This clonotype was observed many times. The chain couples TRBV13 to TRBJ1-1; TRBD1 is a possible D gene (6 bases). The germline CDR1 and CDR2 sequences are PRHDT and FYEKMQ (reference sequence). The CDR3 is 15 amino acids. V was shortened by 4 bases and J by 0 bases, with 12 bases between the two germline ends. The CDR3 DNA reads TGTGCCAGCAGCTATAACAGGGAAATGAACACTGAAGCTTTCTTT. Amino acids: CASSYNREMNTEAFF. Filled out from reference TRBV13 and TRBJ1-1, the complete variable domain reads AAGVIQSPRHLIKEKRETATLKCYPIPRHDTVYWYQQGPGQDPQFLISFYEKMQSDKGSIPDRFSAQQFSDYHSELNMSSLELGDSALYFCASSYNREMNTEAFFGQGTRLTVV.

J is TRBJ2-7 and V is TRBV5-1; TRBD2 aligns across 11 bases. Germline V gene data show CDR1 as SGHRS and CDR2 as YFSETQ. V was clipped by 4 bases and J by 3 bases; unmatched bases: 6. The CDR3 is 15 residues long. The CDR3 coding sequence is TGCGCCAGCAGCCCCGAACTAGCGGGAGTCTACGAGCAGTACTTC. This sequence encodes CASSPELAGVYEQYF.

The chain couples TRBV28 to TRBJ1-2; possible D gene TRBD1, 6 bases. V lost 6 bases to trimming and J lost 8 bases, with 22 bases between them. The CDR3 loop spans 15 amino acids. Germline V gene data show CDR1 as MDHEN and CDR2 as SYDVKM. As DNA, the CDR3 is TGTGCCAGCAGCTACACAGGGCCAACACTGGGAGGCTACACCTTC. This codes for CASSYTGPTLGGYTF.

This chain connects TRBV19 to TRBJ1-1; D not certain. Germline lookup yields CDR1 LNHDA and CDR2 SQIVND (reference sequence). V shed 5 bases and J shed 5 bases, with 18 bases lying between them. The CDR3 length is 15 residues. The CDR3 loop is CASSPVGGLATEAFF. CDR3 nucleotides: TGTGCCAGTAGTCCCGTCGGAGGGCTTGCGACTGAAGCTTTCTTT.

With respect to this clonotype: Just one base apart from a much larger clone, this may be a read error. The rearrangement links TRBV6-1 to TRBJ1-2; possibly TRBD1 for D (6 bases). Germline loops: CDR1 MNHNS, CDR2 SASEGT. The CDR3 consists of 14 residues. CDR3 bases: TGTGCCAGTCGGGGGGCGGAAGGATCTTATGGCCACACCTTC. It specifies CASRGAEGSYGHTF.

This clonotype was detected many times. The CDR3 region is CASSLSQGFSYNEQFF. CDR3 bases: TGTGCCAGCAGTTTATCCCAGGGTTTCTCCTACAATGAGCAGTTCTTC. The J gene is TRBJ2-1, the V gene TRBV12-3 or TRBV12-4; D is perhaps TRBD1 (5 bases). Between the trimmed V and J ends, which lost 2 bases and 0 bases, there was a span of 11 bases. The CDR3 runs to 16 residues.

At least ten counts were recorded for this clonotype. The rearrangement links TRBV5-1 to TRBJ2-5; 7 nucleotides line up with TRBD1. Germline V gene data show CDR1 as SGHRS and CDR2 as YFSETQ. The V segment lost 4 bases and the J segment 4 bases; nucleotides outside the gene matches: 10. The CDR3 is made up of 15 amino acids. CDR3 DNA: TGCGCCAGCAGCCTGGGACAGTCCCCTGGAGAGACCCAGTACTTC. It is translated as CASSLGQSPGETQYF.

The sample holds many counts of this clonotype. V gene TRBV30 combines with J gene TRBJ1-5; possibly TRBD1 for D (5 bases). Germline-derived CDR1 and CDR2 are GTSNPN and SVGIG (reference sequence). The CDR3 spans 13 residues. The V gene lost 3 bases and the J gene lost 7 bases, with 13 bases spanning the gap. The CDR3 DNA follows: TGTGCCTGGAGCAGCGGAGGGGAACAGCCCCAGCATTTT. It is translated as CAWSSGGEQPQHF.

This clonotype appeared a few times. This may be a read error, as it is one base from a much larger clone. This chain uses TRBV3-1 with TRBJ1-3, with D uncertain. CDR1 is LGHDT, CDR2 YNNKEL, per germline (reference sequence). The V end lost 1 base, the J end lost 4 bases, and 11 bases lay between the germline ends. The CDR3 contains 15 residues. The CDR3 bases are TGTGCCAGCAGCCAAGGGCCAAGGTCAGGAAACACCATATATTTT. Protein product: CASSQGPRSGNTIYF.

This chain joins TRBV6-5 and TRBJ2-7; 9 bases map to TRBD1. The V gene end was trimmed by 3 bases and the J gene end by 3 bases; junction bases not matched to a gene: 9. The CDR3 consists of 16 residues. Germline V gene lookup returns CDR1 MNHEY and CDR2 SVGAGI. This CDR3 is CASSYTDRGDLYEQYF. In DNA, the CDR3 is TGTGCCAGCAGTTATACGGACAGGGGAGATCTCTACGAGCAGTACTTC.

This clonotype has a count of ten or more. The chain couples TRBV6-4 to TRBJ2-5; 14 bases align to TRBD2. CDR3 length: 20 amino acids. V lost 4 bases, J lost 5 bases, and 18 bases stayed unmatched. Germline V gene data show CDR1 as MRHNA and CDR2 as SNTAGT. The CDR3: CASSVRARTSGRIMFETQYF. In DNA, the CDR3 is TGTGCCAGCAGTGTCAGGGCAAGGACTAGCGGGAGGATTATGTTCGAGACCCAGTACTTC.

Ten or more counts support this clonotype. The chain links TRBV3-1 to TRBJ2-1; D is ambiguous. Germline CDR1 LGHDT, CDR2 YNNKEL (reference sequence). V was trimmed by 4 bases and J by 4 bases, leaving 14 bases between them. The CDR3 covers 15 residues. The CDR3 loop is CASSPRVHEYNEQFF. The CDR3 nucleotides read TGTGCCAGCAGCCCCCGGGTACATGAATACAATGAGCAGTTCTTC.

This clonotype came up many times. The chain links TRBV6-6 to TRBJ2-1; 10 bases are shared with TRBD2. After removal of 0 bases from V and 7 bases from J, the junction contained 6 bases not matched to a gene. The CDR3 spans 16 residues. From germline, CDR1 is MNHNY and CDR2 SVGAGI (reference sequence). CDR3 DNA sequence: TGTGCCAGCAGTTACTCGAGAGCGGGAGGGCCTAATGAGCAGTTCTTC. Translating gives CASSYSRAGGPNEQFF.

This clonotype was counted between two and nine times. The V and J genes are TRBV4-2 and TRBJ2-1; 11 nucleotides line up with TRBD2. Germline V gene sequence: CDR1 LGHNA, CDR2 YNFKEQ. The V gene end was trimmed by 0 bases and the J gene end by 5 bases; junction bases not matched to a gene: 6. The length of the CDR3 is 17 residues. The CDR3 DNA sequence: TGTGCCAGCAGCCAAGAACTAGCGGGAGTGTCTAACAATGAGCAGTTCTTC. Protein: CASSQELAGVSNNEQFF.

The chain has TRBV4-3 and TRBJ2-5; 7 bases are shared with TRBD2. CDR3 size: 15 residues. CDR1 is LGHNA and CDR2 is YSLEER in the germline V gene. The ends lost 2 bases at V and 2 bases at J; junction bases unmatched: 5. CDR3 nucleotide sequence: TGCGCCAGCAGCCAATTGGGGGGAGGGCAAGAGACCCAGTACTTC. The encoded protein is CASSQLGGGQETQYF.